This T cell receptor beta chain was recorded in a study of cytomegalovirus exposure and HLA in healthy donors. General study findings and limits: Reports indicate that TCR beta sequences accurately predicted the HLA-A and HLA-B alleles of most subjects.

As for this clone: Its specificity is not known.

Primers included in the PCR were 60 Vbeta and 13 Jbeta primers. Sequencing was performed with immunoSEQ multiplex PCR; in TCRdb, only in-frame clones are kept and a portion is missing. The sample has approximately 140,000 clones; 80% are singletons. CDR1 PRHDT and CDR2 FYEKMQ come from the germline V gene (reference sequence). The CDR3 extends over 14 amino acids. V was shortened by 4 bases and J by 2 bases, with 12 bases between the two germline ends. Sequenced: PBMCs. This chain connects TRBV13 to TRBJ2-7; the D gene is possibly TRBD2 (6 bases). The sequence was collected from a male donor in good health and CMV-seronegative. CDR3 DNA sequence: TGTGCCAGCAGCTGGACTACCCGTCCCTACGAGCAGTACTTC. It is translated as CASSWTTRPYEQYF.